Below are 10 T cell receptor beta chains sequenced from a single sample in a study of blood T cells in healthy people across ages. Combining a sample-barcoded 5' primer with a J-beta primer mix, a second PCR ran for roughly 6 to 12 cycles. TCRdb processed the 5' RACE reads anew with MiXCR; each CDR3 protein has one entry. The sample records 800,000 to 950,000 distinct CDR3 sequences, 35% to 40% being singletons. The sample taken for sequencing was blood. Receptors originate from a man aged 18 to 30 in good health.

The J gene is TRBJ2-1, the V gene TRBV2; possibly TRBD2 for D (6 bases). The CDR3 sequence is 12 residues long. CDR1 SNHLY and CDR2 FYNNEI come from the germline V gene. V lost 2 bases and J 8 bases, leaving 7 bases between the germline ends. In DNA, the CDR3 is TGTGCCAGCAGTGAATGGGAGGATGAGCAGTTCTTC. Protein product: CASSEWEDEQFF.

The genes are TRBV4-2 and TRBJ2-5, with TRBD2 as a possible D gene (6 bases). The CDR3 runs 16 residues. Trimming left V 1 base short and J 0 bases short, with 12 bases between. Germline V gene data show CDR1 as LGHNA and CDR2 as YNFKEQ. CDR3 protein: CASSQASAGNQETQYF. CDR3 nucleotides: TGTGCCAGCAGCCAAGCTTCGGCGGGAAACCAAGAGACCCAGTACTTC.

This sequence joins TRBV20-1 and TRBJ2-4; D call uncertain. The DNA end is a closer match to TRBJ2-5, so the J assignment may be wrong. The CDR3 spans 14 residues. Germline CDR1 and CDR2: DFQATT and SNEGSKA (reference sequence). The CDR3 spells CSATSRTTQETQYF. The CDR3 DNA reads TGCAGTGCTACGTCGCGCACGACGCAAGAGACCCAGTACTTC.

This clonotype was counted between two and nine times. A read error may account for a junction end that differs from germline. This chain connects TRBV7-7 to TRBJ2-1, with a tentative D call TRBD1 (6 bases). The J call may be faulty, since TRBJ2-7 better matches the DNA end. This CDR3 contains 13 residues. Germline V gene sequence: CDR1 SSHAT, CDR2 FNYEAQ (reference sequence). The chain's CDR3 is CASSLGAYNEQYF. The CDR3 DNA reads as TGTGCTAGCAGCTTGGGGGCCTACAATGAGCAGTACTTC.

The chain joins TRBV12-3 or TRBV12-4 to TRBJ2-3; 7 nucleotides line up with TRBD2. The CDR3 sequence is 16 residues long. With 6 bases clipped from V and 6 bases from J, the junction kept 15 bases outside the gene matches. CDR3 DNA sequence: TGTGCCAGCAGAACTCGACTAGCCCCTGTTGGGGATACGCAGTATTTT. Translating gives CASRTRLAPVGDTQYF.

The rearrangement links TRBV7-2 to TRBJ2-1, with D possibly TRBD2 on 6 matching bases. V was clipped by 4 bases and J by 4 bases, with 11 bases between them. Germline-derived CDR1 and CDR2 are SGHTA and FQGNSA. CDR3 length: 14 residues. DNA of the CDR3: TGTGCCAGCAGCTGGGGGGACGGTTACAATGAGCAGTTCTTC. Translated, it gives CASSWGDGYNEQFF.

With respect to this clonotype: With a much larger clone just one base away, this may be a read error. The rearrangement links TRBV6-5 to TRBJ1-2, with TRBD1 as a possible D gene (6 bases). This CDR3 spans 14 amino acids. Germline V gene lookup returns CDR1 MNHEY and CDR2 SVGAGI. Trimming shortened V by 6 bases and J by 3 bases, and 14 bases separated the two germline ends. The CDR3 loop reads CASSTGIRDYGYTF. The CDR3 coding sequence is TGTGCCAGCAGCACAGGGATCCGGGACTATGGCTACACCTTC.

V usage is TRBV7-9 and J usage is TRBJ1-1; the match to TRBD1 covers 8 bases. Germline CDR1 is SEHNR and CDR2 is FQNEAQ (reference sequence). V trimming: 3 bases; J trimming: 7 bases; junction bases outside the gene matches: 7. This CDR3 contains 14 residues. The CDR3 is CASSFGQGGNEAFF. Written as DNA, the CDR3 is TGTGCCAGCAGCTTCGGACAGGGCGGGAATGAAGCTTTCTTT.

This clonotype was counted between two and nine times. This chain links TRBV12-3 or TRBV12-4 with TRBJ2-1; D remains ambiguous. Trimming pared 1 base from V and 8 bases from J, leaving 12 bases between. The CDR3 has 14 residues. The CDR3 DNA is TGTGCCAGCAGTTTAGGAGGCTCGTACGATGAGCAGTTCTTC. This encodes CASSLGGSYDEQFF.

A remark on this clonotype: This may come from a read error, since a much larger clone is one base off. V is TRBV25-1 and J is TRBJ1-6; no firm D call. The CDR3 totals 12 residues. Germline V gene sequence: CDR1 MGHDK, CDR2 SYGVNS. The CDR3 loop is CASSVGNSPFHF. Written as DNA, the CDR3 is TGTGCCAGCAGTGTGGGTAATTCACCCTTCCACTTT.